The clone carrying this T cell receptor (beta chain) was observed many times. This entry comes from a study of T cells in Graves' hyperthyroidism and ophthalmopathy. Amplification of TCR beta CDR3 regions used RNA as the template. HTBI primers were used for first-round RT-PCR of the TCR CDR3. TCRdb reprocessed the multiplex PCR reads via MiXCR and lists one record per CDR3 protein. This table holds around 520,000 distinct CDR3 sequences, 13% to 15% found once. Stability of Graves' hyperthyroidism was defined as absent ophthalmopathy progression within 18 months. The ends were cut back, 6 bases at V and 5 bases at J, with 10 bases in the middle. The germline CDR1 and CDR2 sequences are SNHLY and FYNNEI. The CDR3 sequence is 12 residues long.

The TCR originated in a woman younger than 30 with Graves' hyperthyroidism. The sample comprised blood. This rearrangement joins TRBV2 to TRBJ1-2; D gene unclear. CDR3 in amino acids: CASRLNGYGYTF. CDR3 DNA sequence: TGTGCCAGCAGACTTAACGGTTATGGCTACACCTTC.